Sequencing of this T cell receptor beta chain was carried out in a study of graft-versus-host responses after intestinal transplantation. Overall study: Transplants were multivisceral, liver-intestinal, or isolated intestinal.

CDR1 is SGHTA, CDR2 FQGTGA, per germline. Trimming removed 5 bases from V and 7 bases from J; junction bases left unmatched: 4. This CDR3 spans 14 amino acids. This clone appeared a few times. Profiling relied on immunoSEQ multiplex PCR, and the TCRdb table lists in-frame clones only, not all of them. Of 20,000 to 25,000 clones listed, about half are singletons. The TCR originated in a human patient who received an intestinal transplant. The chain links TRBV7-3 to TRBJ2-2; 10 bases fit TRBD2. This material consisted of alloreactive CD4+ T cells from a mixed lymphocyte reaction culture, taken before intestinal transplant. The subset was: CFSE-low proliferating T cells sorted from approximately six-day pre-transplant mixed lymphocyte reaction (GvH or HvG direction). CDR3 in amino acids: CASSPGTSDGELFF. DNA for the CDR3: TGTGCCAGCAGCCCGGGGACTAGCGACGGGGAGCTGTTTTTT.